These 29 T cell receptor beta chains were all obtained from the same sample, sequenced in a study of tumor-infiltrating lymphocytes in primary liver carcinoma. Starting material of 450 to 550 ng total RNA yielded TCR beta cDNA via a constant-region primer. Slightly modified ARM-PCR served as the procedure for the TCR beta libraries. These libraries came from three rounds of nested multiplex PCR. Researchers ran the first two PCR rounds for roughly 10 cycles each with TRBV1-TRBV30 forward primers and a C-beta reverse primer. TCRdb fed the multiplex PCR reads into MiXCR, producing one record per CDR3 protein. The data show tens of thousands of distinct CDR3 sequences, with 70% to 80% seen just once and more than 25% held by the top ten. For each extraction, RNA and DNA were obtained together from roughly 20-30 mg of unsorted bulk tissue. The specimen sequenced was liver tumor tissue from sampling region 3. Subset meaning: tumor region T3, left-lateral pole. Receptors originate from a middle-aged man with primary liver carcinoma and hepatitis B virus infection.

The chain uses TRBV11-2 and TRBJ2-7; TRBD1 agrees at 7 bases. The CDR3 covers 13 residues. CDR1 is SGHAT and CDR2 is FQNNGV in the germline V gene. V lost 11 bases to trimming and J lost 2 bases; unmatched junction nucleotides: 9. This CDR3 is CACSLGGAYEQYF. In DNA form, the CDR3 reads TGTGCCTGTAGCTTAGGGGGCGCCTACGAGCAGTACTTC.

In regard to this clonotype: Mismatch with germline at one junction end may stem from a read error. J is TRBJ2-2 and V is TRBV4-1, with 8 bases fitting TRBD1. CDR3 length equals 14 residues. The germline V gene has CDR1 MGHRA and CDR2 YSYEKL. The CDR3 coding sequence is TGCGCCGGCAGCCAAGGACAGGGAACCGGGGAGCTGTTTTTC. This translates into CAGSQGQGTGELFF.

In this sample, this clonotype turned up once. The CDR3 does not close with the conserved phenylalanine or tryptophan, likely indicating a read error. The limits of the CDR3 on the DNA are not certain, so only TCRdb's listed CDR3 is given. The chain recombines TRBV11-2 with TRBJ2-7; TRBD2 is the table's D call and was not checked against the DNA. The V gene's germline CDR1 is SGHAT and CDR2 FQNNGV. Ends included, the CDR3 has 15 residues. CDR3 loop: CTSSQYPGGGYEQYY.

Points on this clonotype: A junction boundary mismatches the germline segment, possibly from a read error. This chain uses TRBV6-6 with TRBJ2-1, with 8 bases identical to TRBD2. CDR3 length: 16 amino acids. Per germline, CDR1 MNHNY and CDR2 SVGAGI (reference sequence). The CDR3 nucleotides are TGTGCCAGCACCCCACAGGGACTAGGCCGATCCAATGAGCAGTTATTC. Translating gives CASTPQGLGRSNEQLF.

With regard to this clonotype: A much more abundant neighbour one base away suggests this may be a read error. The V call is TRBV10-3, the J call TRBJ2-5, with TRBD1 matching over 8 bases. The CDR3 extends over 15 amino acids. V lost 4 bases, J lost 10 bases, and 14 bases stayed unmatched. From germline, CDR1 is ENHRY and CDR2 SYGVKD. The CDR3 here is CAISAGGQGLGVQYF. The CDR3 nucleotides read TGTGCCATCAGTGCCGGAGGACAGGGTCTCGGGGTCCAGTACTTC.

With respect to this clonotype: Given a much more abundant clone one base away, this may be a read error. This chain joins TRBV28 and TRBJ2-7; 9 nucleotides line up with TRBD1. Germline V gene sequence: CDR1 MDHEN, CDR2 SYDVKM. Trimming cost V 6 bases and J 7 bases; bases outside gene matches: 16. This CDR3 has 16 amino acids. The CDR3 DNA sequence: TGTGCCAGCAGCTCCGGTACCAGGACAGGGGAGGAGGAGCAGTACTTC. Its protein product is CASSSGTRTGEEEQYF.

Comments on this clonotype: The junction does not match germline at one end; this may be a read error. The CDR3 loop is CAIIHDRGGSSLHF. The DNA of the CDR3 is TGTGCTATCATCCACGACAGGGGAGGATCATCCCTCCACTTT. The chain combines TRBV10-3 with TRBJ1-6; 8 nucleotides agree with TRBD1. This CDR3 contains 14 residues. The germline V gene has CDR1 ENHRY and CDR2 SYGVKD.

There are a few counts of this clonotype. A read error may be the cause here, since a much bigger clone is one base away. J is TRBJ1-2 and V is TRBV30; no reliable D call. The CDR3 extends over 14 amino acids. The germline V gene has CDR1 GTSNPN and CDR2 SVGIG (reference sequence). CDR3 protein: CALSTGIPNYGYTF. For the CDR3, the DNA is TGTGCCTTGAGTACCGGGATCCCTAACTATGGCTACACCTTC.

On this clonotype: The CDR3 carries no conserved terminal phenylalanine or tryptophan, so it likely arises from a read error. The V call is TRBV29-1, the J call TRBJ2-5; no definite D call. The germline gives CDR1 SQVTM, CDR2 ANQGSEA. This CDR3 has 13 residues. DNA for the CDR3: TGCAGCGTTGACGAGATAACCGGAGAGACACAGTACTAC. Amino acids: CSVDEITGETQYY.

The CDR3 protein is CSARVSLLNPDTIYF. DNA of the CDR3: TGCAGTGCTAGAGTAAGCCTCCTAAACCCAGACACCATATATTTT. This chain links TRBV20-1 with TRBJ1-3; D unclear. The CDR3 loop spans 15 amino acids. From germline, CDR1 is DFQATT and CDR2 SNEGSKA (reference sequence). Deletions cut 1 base from V and 8 bases from J, with 18 bases between.

With regard to this clonotype: At one end, the junction sequence differs from germline, possibly due to a read error. V is TRBV10-2 and J is TRBJ1-1; 11 positions match TRBD1. CDR1 is WSHSY, CDR2 SAAADI, per germline. This CDR3 is built from 13 residues. In nucleotides, the CDR3 is TGCTCCAGCAGCGGACAGGGGGCAGGTGAAGCTTTCTTT. Translated, it gives CSSSGQGAGEAFF.

The chain recombines TRBV7-9 with TRBJ1-2, with D uncertain. Germline assignment: CDR1 SEHNR and CDR2 FQNEAQ (reference sequence). The V and J ends lost 6 bases and 2 bases respectively, with 13 bases between them. This CDR3 is built from 14 residues. CDR3: CASSESEGNYGYTF. For the CDR3, the DNA is TGTGCCAGCAGTGAGTCAGAAGGGAACTATGGCTACACCTTC.

Worth noting for this clonotype: This CDR3 is missing its conserved last phenylalanine or tryptophan, likely due to a read error. Because the CDR3's place on the DNA is in doubt, the DNA is left out and the CDR3 is given as listed by TCRdb. The chain recombines TRBV28 with TRBJ1-1; the table's D call, TRBD1, has no DNA check behind it. 16 amino acids form the CDR3, both terminal residues included. Germline V gives CDR1 MDHEN, CDR2 SYDVKM. This CDR3 reads CASTLAFVGAGTEVFL.

This clonotype was counted between two and nine times. This may stem from a read error, because a much larger clone lies one nucleotide away. The V gene is TRBV5-1, the J gene TRBJ2-7; possibly TRBD1 or TRBD2 for D (5 bases each). There are 13 residues in the CDR3. Trimming removed 5 bases from V and 3 bases from J, with 12 bases in between. Germline V gene data show CDR1 as SGHRS and CDR2 as YFSETQ. Written as DNA, the CDR3 is TGCGCCAGCAGAAATGGGGGTGGCTACGAGCAGTACTTC. Translation gives CASRNGGGYEQYF.

This clonotype was observed a few times. This sequence joins TRBV2 and TRBJ2-5, with D unclear. V was pared by 7 bases and J by 5 bases, with 11 bases between. CDR1 and CDR2 from the germline V gene are SNHLY and FYNNEI. The CDR3 extends over 12 amino acids. CDR3 DNA sequence: TGTGCCAGCAACATGGGGTTGGAGACCCAGTACTTC. Encoded protein: CASNMGLETQYF.

About this clonotype itself: Its ends do not fully match the called genes, so a read error is possible. The CDR3 DNA follows: TGCAGCGTTGGAGATCTAGGGAAAGAGCAGTGCTTC. Translated, it gives CSVGDLGKEQCF. The rearrangement joins TRBV29-1 to TRBJ2-7; D gene ambiguous. Per germline, CDR1 SQVTM and CDR2 ANQGSEA. There are 12 residues in the CDR3.

This clonotype was counted a few times. The rearrangement uses TRBV2 and TRBJ1-4, with D uncertain. The CDR3 totals 14 residues. CDR1 SNHLY and CDR2 FYNNEI come from the germline V gene. V was clipped by 6 bases and J by 0 bases, with 8 bases between them. CDR3 in amino acids: CASRTTTTNEKLFF. The DNA for the CDR3 is TGTGCCAGCAGGACCACGACAACTAATGAAAAACTGTTTTTT.

The chain recombines TRBV9 with TRBJ2-2; 7 bases fit TRBD2. V was pared by 2 bases and J by 5 bases, with 0 bases of the junction left unmatched. Germline loops: CDR1 SGDLS, CDR2 YYNGEE. The CDR3 consists of 13 residues. In DNA, the CDR3 is TGTGCCAGCAGCGTGGGGGGGACCGGGGAGCTGTTTTTT. It yields the protein CASSVGGTGELFF. Using reference TRBV9 and TRBJ2-2 for the parts outside the CDR3, the full variable domain is DSGVTQTPKHLITATGQRVTLRCSPRSGDLSVYWYQQSLDQGLQFLIQYYNGEERAKGNILERFSAQQFPDLHSELNLSSLELGDSALYFCASSVGGTGELFFGEGSRLTVL.

Ten or more counts support this clonotype. This chain joins TRBV2 and TRBJ2-7; TRBD2 is a possible D gene (6 bases). The CDR3 length is 14 residues. The germline V gene encodes CDR1 SNHLY and CDR2 FYNNEI. Trimming stripped 3 bases from V and 4 bases from J, with 13 bases between. DNA for the CDR3: TGTGCCAGCAGTGAGGGGGGTAGTGGTTACGAGCAGTACTTC. Translated, it gives CASSEGGSGYEQYF.

To note about this clonotype: A much larger clone lies a single base off, so this may be a read error. The V call is TRBV28, the J call TRBJ2-5; tentative D call: TRBD2 (5 bases). Germline values: CDR1 MDHEN, CDR2 SYDVKM. The CDR3 sequence is 16 residues long. The CDR3: CASSFTRTASASHTLF. The CDR3 DNA follows: TGTGCCAGCAGTTTTACTAGGACGGCGAGTGCTTCTCACACCCTATTC.

This chain joins TRBV6-1 and TRBJ1-5, with D possibly being TRBD1 (5 bases). The J call may be faulty, since TRBJ2-3 better matches the DNA end. The CDR3 is made up of 13 amino acids. The V gene's germline CDR1 is MNHNS and CDR2 SASEGT. CDR3 nucleotide sequence: TGTGCCAGCTGCTATACAGGTGATGTCCCCCAGTATTTT. Its translation: CASCYTGDVPQYF.

On this clonotype itself: A junction boundary mismatches the germline segment, possibly from a read error. As DNA, the CDR3 is TGTGTCAGCACTCCCCTTACCCCAGGACAGGTCTACAATGAGCAGTTCTTC. Its protein is CVSTPLTPGQVYNEQFF. The genes are TRBV6-5 and TRBJ2-1, with 7 bases fitting TRBD1. The CDR3 contains 17 residues. Germline V gene lookup returns CDR1 MNHEY and CDR2 SVGAGI.

This clonotype occurred many times. The chain employs TRBV5-1 and TRBJ1-5; D uncertain. V was trimmed by 3 bases and J by 7 bases, leaving 14 bases between them. The CDR3 has 14 residues. Germline V gives CDR1 SGHRS, CDR2 YFSETQ. DNA of the CDR3: TGCGCCAGCAGCTCAGGACTCCTCGGGCAGCCCCAGCATTTT. Encoded protein: CASSSGLLGQPQHF.

On this clonotype itself: The junction differs from germline at one of its ends, possibly a read error. The chain couples TRBV12-5 to TRBJ1-2; weak D call: TRBD1 (5 bases). This CDR3 has 16 amino acids. The V gene's germline CDR1 is LGHNT and CDR2 FRNRAP. CDR3 in amino acids: CVSGLVLGQGLYGYIF. DNA of the CDR3: TGTGTTAGTGGTTTGGTCTTAGGACAAGGGCTCTATGGCTACATCTTC. Combining the CDR3 with reference TRBV12-5 and TRBJ1-2 gives the whole variable domain DARVTQTPRHKVTEMGQEVTMRCQPILGHNTVFWYRQTMMQGLELLAYFRNRAPLDDSGMPKDRFSAEMPDATLATLKIQPSEPRDSAVYFCVSGLVLGQGLYGYIFGSGTRLTVV.

DNA of the CDR3: TGCAGCGCCCCAGGGGACGATCCGCGGGGGGCCCAGTACTTC. Translated, it gives CSAPGDDPRGAQYF. This rearrangement joins TRBV29-1 to TRBJ2-5; 8 nucleotides align to TRBD2. V gave up 7 bases and J gave up 9 bases; unmatched junction bases: 16. Germline V gene sequence: CDR1 SQVTM, CDR2 ANQGSEA. The CDR3 spans 14 residues.

The chain recombines TRBV4-1 with TRBJ2-7; D may correspond to TRBD1 or TRBD2 (5 bases each). V lost 3 bases, J lost 6 bases, and 21 bases lay in between. This CDR3 contains 16 residues. Germline CDR1 reads MGHRA; CDR2 reads YSYEKL. CDR3 sequence (DNA): TGCGCCAGCAGCCAGAGGGCAGGGCCACCGGTTGGCGAGCAGTACTTC. Translating gives CASSQRAGPPVGEQYF.

This clonotype was observed many times. The chain uses TRBV28 and TRBJ1-2; no definite D call. The CDR3 contains 15 residues. V lost 5 bases to trimming and J lost 0 bases, with 13 bases between them. Germline lookup yields CDR1 MDHEN and CDR2 SYDVKM. In DNA form, the CDR3 reads TGTGCCAGCAGTCCCCGGCGGAGCGCTAACTATGGCTACACCTTC. Amino acid sequence: CASSPRRSANYGYTF.

With regard to this clonotype: One junction end does not reproduce the germline sequence, and a read error may be involved. The V and J genes are TRBV29-1 and TRBJ1-4; D perhaps matches TRBD1 (5 bases). The CDR3 length is 11 residues. Germline lookup yields CDR1 SQVTM and CDR2 ANQGSEA. The CDR3 region is CSVALGEKLLF. The CDR3, as DNA: TGCAGCGTTGCACTGGGGGAAAAACTGCTTTTT.

The chain's CDR3 is CAWTREFPYNQQFF. Here the CDR3 DNA reads TGTGCCTGGACGCGGGAGTTCCCCTACAATCAACAGTTCTTC. The chain links TRBV30 to TRBJ2-1; TRBD2 matches at 7 bases. This CDR3 has 14 residues. CDR1 is GTSNPN, CDR2 SVGIG, per germline (reference sequence). Trimming took 4 bases from V and 13 from J; bases not matched to a gene: 16.